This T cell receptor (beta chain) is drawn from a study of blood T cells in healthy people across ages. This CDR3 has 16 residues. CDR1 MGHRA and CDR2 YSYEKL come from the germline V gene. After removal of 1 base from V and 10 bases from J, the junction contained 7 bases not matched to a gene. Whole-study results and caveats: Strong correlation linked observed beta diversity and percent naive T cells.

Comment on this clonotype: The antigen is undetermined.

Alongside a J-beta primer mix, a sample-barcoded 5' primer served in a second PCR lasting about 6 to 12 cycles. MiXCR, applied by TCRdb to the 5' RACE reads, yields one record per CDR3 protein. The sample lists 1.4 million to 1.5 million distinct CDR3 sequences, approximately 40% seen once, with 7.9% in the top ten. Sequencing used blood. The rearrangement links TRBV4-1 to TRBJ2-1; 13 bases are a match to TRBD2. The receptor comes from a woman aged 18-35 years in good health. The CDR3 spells CASSQGGLAGMGEQFF. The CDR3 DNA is TGCGCCAGCAGCCAAGGGGGACTAGCGGGAATGGGAGAGCAGTTCTTC.